What follows are 32 T cell receptor beta chains derived from one specimen sequenced in a study of cytomegalovirus exposure and HLA in healthy donors. PCR employed 60 Vbeta and 13 Jbeta primers. TCRdb's table, derived via immunoSEQ multiplex PCR, lists solely in-frame clones and lacks some. The table gives 55,000 to 75,000 clones; the top ten clones make up less than 4.5% of it. Sequences were obtained from PBMCs. These TCRs come from a male donor in good health and CMV-seronegative.

The chain combines TRBV7-3 with TRBJ2-5; D uncertain. This CDR3 region has 13 residues. Per the germline V gene, CDR1 is SGHTA and CDR2 is FQGTGA. The V end lost 5 bases, the J end lost 2 bases, and 9 bases lay between the germline ends. CDR3 DNA sequence: TGTGCCAGCAGCCCTAGGCCTCAAGAGACCCAGTACTTC. As protein: CASSPRPQETQYF.

Of note for this clone: Germline and junction disagree at one end, which may indicate a read error. The gene calls are TRBV11-2 and TRBJ2-1; D may be TRBD2 (5 bases). This CDR3 contains 15 residues. Germline lookup yields CDR1 SGHAT and CDR2 FQNNGV. The CDR3 loop is CASSPLAGSDNEQFF. CDR3 DNA: TGTGCCAGCAGCCCACTGGCGGGCTCCGACAATGAGCAGTTCTTC.

The V and J genes are TRBV4-1 and TRBJ2-5; 14 bases are a match to TRBD2. The DNA end favors TRBJ2-7, so the J call may be wrong. The CDR3 has 19 amino acids. Per the germline V gene, CDR1 is MGHRA and CDR2 is YSYEKL. DNA for the CDR3: TGCGCCAGCAGCCACCCCGGACTAGCGGGGGGAGCGGGGAGGAACGAGCAGTACTTC. Encoded protein: CASSHPGLAGGAGRNEQYF.

The chain employs TRBV19 and TRBJ1-5; 7 bases agree with TRBD1. The germline V gene encodes CDR1 LNHDA and CDR2 SQIVND (reference sequence). V lost 6 bases to trimming and J lost 1 base; unmatched junction nucleotides: 9. The CDR3 has 16 amino acids. This chain's CDR3 is CASRAQGGRSNQPQHF. The CDR3 region has the DNA TGTGCCAGTAGAGCCCAGGGGGGAAGGAGCAATCAGCCCCAGCATTTT.

V usage is TRBV11-1 and J usage is TRBJ2-7; D gene ambiguous. V lost 4 bases and J lost 3, with 10 bases in between. The CDR3 has 13 residues. Germline CDR1 reads SGHAT; CDR2 reads FQDESV (reference sequence). CDR3 nucleotide sequence: TGTGCCAGCAGCTCCGGAGCACGCTACGAGCAGTACTTC. Protein: CASSSGARYEQYF.

This chain joins TRBV6-5 and TRBJ1-2; D is ambiguous. The CDR3 contains 15 residues. Trimming pared 6 bases from V and 4 bases from J, leaving 18 bases between. Per germline, CDR1 MNHEY and CDR2 SVGAGI. The CDR3 nucleotides are TGTGCCAGCAGCCTTAACTTACGGTGGAGCTATGGCTACACCTTC. Protein sequence: CASSLNLRWSYGYTF.

This chain connects TRBV5-5 to TRBJ2-5; possibly TRBD1 for D (5 bases). The CDR3 runs to 16 residues. Per germline, CDR1 SGHKS and CDR2 YYEKEE (reference sequence). The V gene lost 1 base and the J gene lost 4 bases, with 17 bases spanning the gap. CDR3 residues: CASSLRGSPTVETQYF. In nucleotides, the CDR3 is TGTGCCAGCAGCTTGAGGGGCTCACCGACGGTAGAGACCCAGTACTTC.

V is TRBV18 and J is TRBJ2-2; a weak D match, TRBD1 (6 bases). V dropped 3 bases and J dropped 5 bases, with 16 bases sitting between them. The CDR3 totals 16 residues. Germline V gene data show CDR1 as KGHSH and CDR2 as LQKENI. The CDR3 spells CASSPSGTKRTGELFF. In DNA, the CDR3 is TGTGCCAGCTCACCTTCCGGGACAAAGAGGACCGGGGAGCTGTTTTTT.

The chain couples TRBV6-5 to TRBJ1-5; 8 bases agree with TRBD1. In germline, CDR1 is MNHEY, CDR2 SVGAGI. The trim removed 5 bases at V and 4 bases at J, leaving 7 bases unmatched. This CDR3 region has 15 residues. In DNA form, the CDR3 reads TGTGCCAGCAGTAAGGACAGGGTTGTGAATCAGCCCCAGCATTTT. Its translation is CASSKDRVVNQPQHF.

This chain connects TRBV5-1 to TRBJ2-1; 8 bases line up with TRBD2. The junction had 16 bases not matched to a gene; V was cut back by 4 bases and J by 7 bases. The CDR3 is 17 amino acids. Germline CDR1 is SGHRS and CDR2 is YFSETQ. CDR3 sequence: CASSRGGTRGTGNEQFF. CDR3 sequence (DNA): TGCGCCAGCAGCCGTGGTGGGACTAGAGGGACTGGGAATGAGCAGTTCTTC.

V and J are TRBV4-1 and TRBJ1-6; D remains unclear. The CDR3 extends over 18 amino acids. Between the trimmed V and J ends, which lost 1 base and 0 bases, there was a span of 13 bases. Germline V gene sequence: CDR1 MGHRA, CDR2 YSYEKL. CDR3 coding DNA: TGCGCCAGCAGCCAAGCGGCGGGAGCGAGCTCCTATAATTCACCCCTCCACTTT. Its translation is CASSQAAGASSYNSPLHF.

The chain links TRBV7-2 to TRBJ2-1; perhaps TRBD1 as D (6 bases). The CDR3 spans 14 residues. The germline V gene encodes CDR1 SGHTA and CDR2 FQGNSA. V was trimmed by 11 bases and J by 2 bases, leaving 16 bases between them. The DNA of the CDR3 is TGTGCCTCCAGACAGGACCCGGCCTACAATGAGCAGTTCTTC. Protein: CASRQDPAYNEQFF.

The CDR3 reads CASSAKGVNEQYF. The CDR3 DNA reads as TGTGCCAGCAGTGCGAAAGGGGTTAACGAGCAGTACTTC. The chain is built from TRBV6-1 and TRBJ2-7; TRBD1 might be the D (5 bases). Germline V gene data show CDR1 as MNHNS and CDR2 as SASEGT. Trimming cost V 4 bases and J 5 bases, with 12 bases left between them. CDR3 length: 13 amino acids.

The V gene is TRBV19, the J gene TRBJ2-7; D is possibly TRBD2 (5 bases). Between the trimmed V and J ends, which lost 5 bases and 2 bases, there was a span of 10 bases. The CDR3 extends over 13 amino acids. CDR1 LNHDA and CDR2 SQIVND come from the germline V gene (reference sequence). This chain's CDR3 is CASSRAEAYEQYF. The CDR3 DNA sequence: TGTGCCAGTAGTCGGGCGGAGGCCTACGAGCAGTACTTC.

This sequence joins TRBV14 and TRBJ1-3; D may be TRBD1 (6 bases). Trimming left V 5 bases short and J 3 bases short, with 11 bases between. CDR1 SGHDN and CDR2 FVKESK come from the germline V gene. This CDR3 comprises 14 residues. CDR3 in DNA: TGTGCCAGCAGCTCCCGAGGGGGTGGAAACACCATATATTTT. This encodes CASSSRGGGNTIYF.

The chain employs TRBV19 and TRBJ1-5; no firm D call. Trimming took 1 base from V and 5 from J, leaving 21 bases between them. The CDR3 has 18 residues. Germline lookup yields CDR1 LNHDA and CDR2 SQIVND (reference sequence). CDR3 protein: CASSIGLGDGPLYQPQHF. The DNA for the CDR3 is TGTGCCAGTAGTATAGGTCTGGGAGATGGACCCCTTTATCAGCCCCAGCATTTT.

This sequence joins TRBV13 and TRBJ2-3, with 7 bases aligning to TRBD1. V lost 5 bases and J lost 2; bases outside the gene matches: 10. Germline-derived CDR1 and CDR2 are PRHDT and FYEKMQ (reference sequence). This CDR3 has 16 amino acids. CDR3 sequence: CASSPLYRGLTDTQYF. The DNA for the CDR3 is TGTGCCAGCAGCCCACTTTACAGGGGCCTCACAGATACGCAGTATTTT.

V gene TRBV7-9 combines with J gene TRBJ2-3; 8 bases fit TRBD1. The germline gives CDR1 SEHNR, CDR2 FQNEAQ (reference sequence). V shed 5 bases and J 5 bases; nucleotides not matched to a gene: 9. The CDR3 sequence is 15 residues long. This CDR3 reads CASSVGQGVKDTQYF. The CDR3 nucleotides are TGTGCCAGCAGCGTAGGACAGGGAGTTAAAGATACGCAGTATTTT.

The chain carries TRBV5-1 and TRBJ2-1; 13 bases fit TRBD2. The V segment lost 4 bases and the J segment 5 bases; nucleotides outside the gene matches: 9. There are 17 residues in the CDR3. CDR1 and CDR2 (germline): SGHRS, YFSETQ. The CDR3 loop reads CASSKRTSGGLDNEQFF. DNA of the CDR3: TGCGCCAGCAGCAAAAGGACTAGCGGGGGCCTCGACAATGAGCAGTTCTTC.

The V call is TRBV9, the J call TRBJ1-1; D is possibly TRBD1 (6 bases). This CDR3 is built from 15 residues. Germline CDR1 SGDLS, CDR2 YYNGEE. V was pared by 4 bases and J by 0 bases, with 13 bases between. CDR3 sequence (DNA): TGTGCCAGCAGCCCGGGAGGGGGTATGAACACTGAAGCTTTCTTT. Protein sequence: CASSPGGGMNTEAFF. The entire variable domain, with the rest obtained from reference TRBV9 and TRBJ1-1, is as follows: DSGVTQTPKHLITATGQRVTLRCSPRSGDLSVYWYQQSLDQGLQFLIQYYNGEERAKGNILERFSAQQFPDLHSELNLSSLELGDSALYFCASSPGGGMNTEAFFGQGTRLTVV.

The rearrangement joins TRBV10-3 to TRBJ2-7; D gene unclear. The length of the CDR3 is 13 residues. V gave up 11 bases and J gave up 0 bases, with 14 bases separating them. Germline CDR1 ENHRY, CDR2 SYGVKD. The CDR3 region has the DNA TGTGCCTCCTCCGGTTCGGGCTCCTACGAGCAGTACTTC. Its translation: CASSGSGSYEQYF.

This chain links TRBV11-2 with TRBJ2-1; D may be TRBD2 (7 bases). Germline-derived CDR1 and CDR2 are SGHAT and FQNNGV. The CDR3 totals 17 residues. Trimming stripped 5 bases from V and 0 bases from J, with 17 bases between. The CDR3 protein is CASSPRGGAASYNEQFF. The CDR3 nucleotides read TGTGCCAGCAGCCCAAGGGGGGGAGCGGCCTCCTACAATGAGCAGTTCTTC.

The chain carries TRBV14 and TRBJ2-4, with 12 bases lining up with TRBD2. The CDR3 is 18 residues long. Germline CDR1 and CDR2: SGHDN and FVKESK. Trimming removed 1 base from V and 3 bases from J; junction bases left unmatched: 7. CDR3 DNA: TGTGCCAGCAGCCAAGGACTAGCGGGAGAGTGGGGCAAAAACATTCAGTACTTC. Its protein is CASSQGLAGEWGKNIQYF.

The chain recombines TRBV28 with TRBJ2-7; TRBD1 matches 9 bases. V shed 2 bases, J shed 3 bases, and the junction held 2 bases outside the gene matches. This CDR3 has 14 amino acids. CDR1 and CDR2 from the germline V gene are MDHEN and SYDVKM. Written as DNA, the CDR3 is TGTGCCAGCAGTTTAGGGACAGGGAACTACGAGCAGTACTTC. Residues: CASSLGTGNYEQYF.

The V gene is TRBV10-3, the J gene TRBJ2-1, with TRBD2 matching 7 bases. The CDR3 contains 14 residues. After removal of 4 bases from V and 5 bases from J, the junction contained 5 bases not matched to a gene. CDR1 and CDR2 (germline): ENHRY, SYGVKD. The CDR3 reads CAISAGGSDNEQFF. CDR3 in DNA: TGTGCCATCAGTGCGGGCGGGAGCGACAATGAGCAGTTCTTC.

The rearrangement links TRBV7-2 to TRBJ2-5; TRBD1 agrees at 10 bases. V was clipped by 4 bases and J by 0 bases; unmatched bases: 2. The CDR3 loop spans 15 amino acids. CDR1 SGHTA and CDR2 FQGNSA come from the germline V gene. CDR3 region: CASSSDRGNQETQYF. In DNA, the CDR3 is TGTGCCAGCAGCTCGGACAGGGGGAACCAAGAGACCCAGTACTTC. Full variable domain (missing parts from reference TRBV7-2 and TRBJ2-5): GAGVSQSPSNKVTEKGKDVELRCDPISGHTALYWYRQSLGQGLEFLIYFQGNSAPDKSGLPSDRFSAERTGGSVSTLTIQRTQQEDSAVYLCASSSDRGNQETQYFGPGTRLLVL.

Regarding this clone: Different DNA sequences within this sample yield the same CDR3. This sequence joins TRBV30 and TRBJ1-4, with D possibly matching TRBD1 (5 bases). Germline values: CDR1 GTSNPN, CDR2 SVGIG (reference sequence). V dropped 5 bases and J dropped 8 bases, with 12 bases sitting between them. This CDR3 region has 12 residues. The CDR3 here is CAWAREAEKLFF. Here the CDR3 DNA reads TGTGCCTGGGCCAGGGAGGCCGAAAAACTGTTTTTT.

The chain carries TRBV7-2 and TRBJ2-7, with TRBD1 as a possible D gene (6 bases). V lost 5 bases, J lost 5 bases, and 19 bases lay in between. This CDR3 is built from 15 residues. Germline V CDR1 and CDR2: SGHTA, FQGNSA. Written as DNA, the CDR3 is TGTGCCAGCAGCAGCCGCAGACAGGCAGGGAACGAGCAGTACTTC. Translated, it gives CASSSRRQAGNEQYF.

The chain employs TRBV9 and TRBJ2-7, with a possible D match to TRBD2 (7 bases). Between the trimmed V and J ends, which lost 4 bases and 0 bases, there was a span of 20 bases. The CDR3 loop spans 17 amino acids. Germline loops: CDR1 SGDLS, CDR2 YYNGEE. CDR3: CASSPRRGGGSSYEQYF. CDR3 nucleotides: TGTGCCAGCAGCCCCCGACGCGGGGGCGGATCCTCCTACGAGCAGTACTTC.

The rearrangement joins TRBV7-8 to TRBJ2-7; 10 bases line up with TRBD2. V lost 5 bases to trimming and J lost 2 bases; unmatched junction nucleotides: 9. The V gene's germline CDR1 is SGHVS and CDR2 FQNEAQ. This CDR3 has 16 residues. The CDR3 DNA is TGTGCCAGCAGCACCTCTAAGCGGGAGGGTCCCTACGAGCAGTACTTC. It encodes CASSTSKREGPYEQYF.

The chain has TRBV28 and TRBJ2-5, with D tentatively TRBD2 (5 bases). Per germline, CDR1 MDHEN and CDR2 SYDVKM. V lost 7 bases, J lost 1 base, and 13 bases lay in between. The CDR3 covers 14 residues. The CDR3 reads CASTGEYPQETQYF. The CDR3 DNA is TGTGCCAGCACCGGGGAATATCCCCAAGAGACCCAGTACTTC.

The chain is built from TRBV30 and TRBJ2-3; TRBD2 aligns across 7 bases. This CDR3 has 14 amino acids. Per the germline V gene, CDR1 is GTSNPN and CDR2 is SVGIG (reference sequence). J lost 5 bases, V lost 8 bases, and 13 bases had no gene match. DNA for the CDR3: TGTGCCACTAAGGGGAGGGGAGGAGGAGATACGCAGTATTTT. The encoded protein is CATKGRGGGDTQYF.